Listed below are T cell receptor beta chains from one sample, sequenced in a study of blood T cell repertoires in COVID-19. Libraries were prepared by immunoSEQ multiplex PCR; TCRdb keeps only in-frame clonotypes and omits some of them. The sample shows about 270,000 clones, around 89% of them seen only once. The sequenced material came from PBMCs or T cells enriched from blood (not recorded which). Receptors originate from a woman under 30 who had recovered from COVID-19. The CDR3 runs from the conserved cysteine through the conserved F or W. The order of the fields is clone size, J gene, D gene, V gene, CDR3 protein, CDR3 DNA. The D gene is left open where the match is weak. Some rows have no size entry. The others give once, few or many, or a class for an expanded clone.

abundance: NA
j_gene: TRBJ2-2
d_gene: TRBD1
v_gene: TRBV7-9
CDR3aa: CASRPQGAVTGELFF
CDR3nt: TGTGCCAGCAGACCACAGGGGGCAGTCACCGGGGAGCTGTTTTTT

abundance: NA
j_gene: TRBJ1-6
d_gene: TRBD1
v_gene: TRBV5-4
CDR3aa: CASSLTGDGSPLHF
CDR3nt: TGTGCCAGCAGCTTAACAGGGGATGGATCACCCCTCCACTTT

abundance: NA
j_gene: TRBJ1-5
d_gene: TRBD1
v_gene: TRBV19
CDR3aa: CASSIGAGGGNQPQHF
CDR3nt: TGTGCCAGTAGTATAGGAGCAGGGGGCGGCAATCAGCCCCAGCATTTT

abundance: few
j_gene: TRBJ2-7
d_gene: NA
v_gene: TRBV5-1
CDR3aa: CASSLGPKGDTAYEQYF
CDR3nt: TGCGCCAGCAGCTTAGGGCCGAAGGGGGACACCGCATACGAGCAGTACTTC

abundance: NA
j_gene: TRBJ1-2
d_gene: TRBD1
v_gene: TRBV9
CDR3aa: CASSTGTGNGYTF
CDR3nt: TGTGCCAGCAGCACCGGGACAGGGAATGGCTACACCTTC

abundance: NA
j_gene: TRBJ1-2
d_gene: TRBD1
v_gene: TRBV5-4
CDR3aa: CASSFRGINYGYTF
CDR3nt: TGTGCCAGCAGCTTCAGGGGGATTAACTATGGCTACACCTTC

abundance: NA
j_gene: TRBJ2-3
d_gene: TRBD2
v_gene: TRBV7-9
CDR3aa: CASSWAGERYF
CDR3nt: TGTGCCAGCAGCTGGGCGGGAGAACGGTATTTT

abundance: NA
j_gene: TRBJ1-4
d_gene: NA
v_gene: TRBV6-5
CDR3aa: CASKREVSNEKLFF
CDR3nt: TGTGCCAGCAAAAGGGAGGTGTCTAATGAAAAACTGTTTTTT

abundance: NA
j_gene: TRBJ2-1
d_gene: NA
v_gene: TRBV30
CDR3aa: CAWRAASGGARQFF
CDR3nt: TGTGCCTGGAGGGCGGCATCTGGCGGGGCGCGGCAGTTCTTC

abundance: NA
j_gene: TRBJ2-1
d_gene: NA
v_gene: TRBV4-1
CDR3aa: CASSGHGNEQFF
CDR3nt: TGCGCCAGCAGCGGACATGGCAATGAGCAGTTCTTC

abundance: NA
j_gene: TRBJ2-1
d_gene: NA
v_gene: TRBV5-6
CDR3aa: CASRLQGSYNEQFF
CDR3nt: TGTGCCAGCAGACTACAGGGCTCCTACAATGAGCAGTTCTTC

abundance: NA
j_gene: TRBJ1-1
d_gene: NA
v_gene: TRBV12-3/TRBV12-4
CDR3aa: CASSLGSRESAFF
CDR3nt: TGTGCCAGCAGTTTAGGGAGCCGGGAATCAGCTTTCTTT

abundance: once
j_gene: TRBJ1-5
d_gene: TRBD1
v_gene: TRBV24-1
CDR3aa: CATSEAGGGNQPQHF
CDR3nt: TGTGCCACCAGTGAGGCAGGGGGCGGCAATCAGCCCCAGCATTTT

abundance: NA
j_gene: TRBJ2-1
d_gene: TRBD2
v_gene: TRBV6-4
CDR3aa: CASSDGTSGNEQFF
CDR3nt: TGTGCCAGCAGTGATGGGACTAGCGGCAATGAGCAGTTCTTC

abundance: once
j_gene: TRBJ1-1
d_gene: TRBD1
v_gene: TRBV7-3
CDR3aa: CASSQTGGTEAFF
CDR3nt: TGTGCCAGCAGTCAAACAGGGGGCACTGAAGCTTTCTTT

abundance: NA
j_gene: TRBJ1-5
d_gene: NA
v_gene: TRBV7-2
CDR3aa: CASSFGGVTDQPQHF
CDR3nt: TGTGCCAGCAGCTTCGGGGGGGTTACGGATCAGCCCCAGCATTTT

abundance: NA
j_gene: TRBJ1-4
d_gene: NA
v_gene: TRBV27
CDR3aa: CASSFSPAHEKLFF
CDR3nt: TGTGCCAGCAGTTTTAGCCCGGCCCACGAAAAACTGTTTTTT

abundance: NA
j_gene: TRBJ1-2
d_gene: TRBD1
v_gene: TRBV6-5
CDR3aa: CASKLTGGISGYTF
CDR3nt: TGTGCCAGCAAGCTGACAGGGGGCATAAGTGGCTACACCTTC

abundance: NA
j_gene: TRBJ2-5
d_gene: NA
v_gene: TRBV18
CDR3aa: CASSRTGRETQYF
CDR3nt: TGTGCCAGCTCACGAACTGGGAGGGAGACCCAGTACTTC

abundance: NA
j_gene: TRBJ1-1
d_gene: TRBD1
v_gene: TRBV7-9
CDR3aa: CASSSTGGQTEAFF
CDR3nt: TGTGCCAGCAGCTCGACAGGGGGCCAGACTGAAGCTTTCTTT

abundance: NA
j_gene: TRBJ2-7
d_gene: NA
v_gene: TRBV28
CDR3aa: CASSLFVAGAGNEQYF
CDR3nt: TGTGCCAGCAGTTTATTCGTCGCAGGGGCGGGCAACGAGCAGTACTTC

abundance: NA
j_gene: TRBJ2-2
d_gene: TRBD1
v_gene: TRBV24-1
CDR3aa: CATSGQGATGELFF
CDR3nt: TGTGCCACCAGTGGGCAGGGGGCGACCGGGGAGCTGTTTTTT

abundance: NA
j_gene: TRBJ1-1
d_gene: NA
v_gene: TRBV18
CDR3aa: CASSQGIDTEAFF
CDR3nt: TGTGCCAGCTCGCAGGGGATAGACACTGAAGCTTTCTTT